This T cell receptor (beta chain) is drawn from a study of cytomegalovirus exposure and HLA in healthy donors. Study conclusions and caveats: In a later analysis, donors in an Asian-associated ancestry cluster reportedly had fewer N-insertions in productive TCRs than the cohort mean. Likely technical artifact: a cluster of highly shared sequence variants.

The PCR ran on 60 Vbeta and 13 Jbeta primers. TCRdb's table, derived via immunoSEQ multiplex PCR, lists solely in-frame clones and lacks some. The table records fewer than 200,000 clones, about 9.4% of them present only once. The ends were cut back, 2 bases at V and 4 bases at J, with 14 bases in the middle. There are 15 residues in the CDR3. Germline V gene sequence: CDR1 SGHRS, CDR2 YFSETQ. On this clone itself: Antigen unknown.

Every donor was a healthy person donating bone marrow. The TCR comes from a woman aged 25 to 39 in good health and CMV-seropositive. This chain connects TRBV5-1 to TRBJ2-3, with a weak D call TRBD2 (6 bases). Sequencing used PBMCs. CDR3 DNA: TGCGCCAGCAGCTTTGGCGGGAATTCGGCAGATACGCAGTATTTT. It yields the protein CASSFGGNSADTQYF.